This T cell receptor beta chain derives from a study of cytomegalovirus exposure and HLA in healthy donors. Findings and caveats of the study: With further analysis later on, most CMV-associated TCR beta chains appeared HLA-restricted. Rarity characterized most TCR sequences, yet some public TCRs appeared in many donors. One variant, a missense change in DCLRE1C, was linked in a later analysis to TCR beta V- and J-gene trimming.

PCR involved 60 Vbeta and 13 Jbeta primers. Here immunoSEQ multiplex PCR was the method, and the copy in TCRdb shows in-frame clones only, minus some. The data contain approximately 160,000 clones, 55% to 80% of them singletons. The CDR3 is 14 amino acids. Between the trimmed V and J ends, which lost 2 bases and 11 bases, there was a span of 16 bases. Germline V gives CDR1 MNHNS, CDR2 SASEGT. Note on this clone: The antigen is not known.

The rearrangement uses TRBV6-1 and TRBJ1-5; D is possibly TRBD1 (5 bases). Sequenced sample: PBMCs. The sequence was obtained from a woman aged 18-29 years in good health and CMV-seropositive. DNA of the CDR3: TGTGCCAGCAGTGAAAGGCAGGGTCCCCTCACCCAGCATTTT. This translates into CASSERQGPLTQHF.